The rows below give T cell receptor beta chains drawn from one sample of a study of CD8 T cells in ankylosing spondylitis. One entry per CDR3 protein results from TCRdb running MiXCR on the 5' RACE reads. The sample lists 200,000 to 250,000 distinct CDR3 sequences, approximately 24% occurring once. Sequencing was done on a sample of blood, either unsorted or a sorted T cell fraction (not recorded which). The source of these receptors is a male donor with ankylosing spondylitis or in good health (not recorded which). CDR3s include the opening cysteine and the closing phenylalanine or tryptophan. Fields, in order: D gene, V gene, J gene, clone size, CDR3 protein, CDR3 DNA. The D gene is left open where the match is weak. Clone size is shown for a subset of rows, as once, few, many or a class of expanded clone.

>TRBD1|TRBV10-3|TRBJ2-7|many
CAISEETGDPYEQYF
TGTGCCATCAGTGAAGAGACAGGGGACCCCTACGAGCAGTACTTC
>.|TRBV20-1|TRBJ1-2|few
CSASEGGDGYTF
TGCAGTGCTAGCGAGGGGGGGGATGGCTACACCTTC
>TRBD2|TRBV6-2/TRBV6-3|TRBJ2-7|few
CASSGGLAGVYEQYF
TGTGCCAGCAGTGGCGGGCTAGCGGGAGTTTACGAGCAGTACTTC
>.|TRBV5-1|TRBJ2-7|.
CASRPGSGYEQYF
TGCGCCAGCAGACCAGGGAGTGGCTACGAGCAGTACTTC
>.|TRBV10-3|TRBJ1-2|many
CAINQDLSYGYTF
TGTGCCATCAACCAGGACCTGTCGTATGGCTACACCTTC
>.|TRBV3-1|TRBJ2-5|few
CASTNSGGETQYF
TGTGCCAGCACAAATAGCGGCGGCGAGACCCAGTACTTC
>.|TRBV20-1|TRBJ2-7|.
CSPGGSYEQYF
TGCAGCCCCGGAGGCTCCTACGAGCAGTACTTC
>TRBD1|TRBV5-4|TRBJ2-5|.
CASSSLGQQETQYF
TGTGCCAGCAGCTCGCTGGGACAGCAAGAGACCCAGTACTTC
>.|TRBV3-1|TRBJ1-1|.
CASSQAVNTEAFF
TGTGCCAGCAGCCAAGCAGTGAACACTGAAGCTTTCTTT
>.|TRBV20-1|TRBJ2-7|many
CSAQREAAYEQYF
TGCAGTGCCCAAAGAGAAGCCGCCTACGAGCAGTACTTC
>TRBD2|TRBV5-1|TRBJ2-1|many
CASSLAGTSGSMLVDEQFF
TGCGCCAGCAGCTTGGCCGGGACTAGCGGGAGTATGCTCGTGGATGAGCAGTTCTTC
>TRBD2|TRBV12-3/TRBV12-4|TRBJ2-1|many
CASSLSGSGQFF
TGTGCCAGCAGTTTAAGCGGGAGCGGGCAGTTCTTC
>TRBD1|TRBV3-1|TRBJ1-5|many
CASSQTQGGNQPQHF
TGTGCCAGCAGCCAGACACAGGGGGGCAATCAGCCCCAGCATTTT
>TRBD1|TRBV27|TRBJ2-7|many
CASRDRVSSYEQYF
TGTGCCAGCAGGGACAGGGTGAGCTCCTACGAGCAGTACTTC
>.|TRBV4-2|TRBJ1-2|many
CASSQDTNVPAPTF
TGTGCCAGCAGCCAAGATACGAATGTTCCGGCGCCTACCTTC
>TRBD2|TRBV20-1|TRBJ2-1|few
CSSPLAGVGEQFF
TGCAGTTCCCCACTAGCGGGAGTGGGTGAGCAGTTCTTC
>.|TRBV4-2|TRBJ2-5|many
CASSQDQGGYQETQYF
TGTGCCAGCAGCCAAGATCAGGGTGGCTACCAAGAGACCCAGTACTTC
>TRBD2|TRBV11-1|TRBJ2-1|many
CASSLPLAGGPVYNEQFF
TGTGCCAGCAGCTTACCTCTAGCGGGAGGGCCTGTATATAATGAGCAGTTCTTC
>.|TRBV20-1|TRBJ2-7|.
CSARRPPYEQYF
TGCAGTGCTAGAAGGCCCCCCTACGAGCAGTACTTC
>TRBD2|TRBV9|TRBJ2-1|many
CASSVSSGSYNEQFF
TGTGCCAGCAGCGTTTCTAGCGGATCCTACAATGAGCAGTTCTTC
>.|TRBV10-3|TRBJ1-5|few
CAISGQKNQPQHF
TGTGCCATCAGTGGACAGAAAAATCAGCCCCAGCATTTT
>TRBD2|TRBV5-5|TRBJ2-7|.
CASSLVLAGALYEQYF
TGTGCCAGCAGCTTGGTACTAGCGGGAGCTTTGTACGAGCAGTACTTC
>TRBD2|TRBV5-5|TRBJ2-7|once
CASSRGGLANYEQYF
TGTGCCAGCAGCCGAGGGGGACTAGCGAATTACGAGCAGTACTTC
>TRBD1|TRBV6-5|TRBJ1-2|.
CASSYSPTGVRALYGYTF
TGTGCCAGCAGTTACTCGCCGACAGGGGTCAGAGCCCTCTATGGCTACACCTTC
>TRBD1|TRBV20-1|TRBJ2-5|few
CSARGQGAETQYF
TGCAGTGCTAGAGGACAGGGGGCGGAGACCCAGTACTTC
>.|TRBV2|TRBJ2-5|.
CASSEREVKETQYF
TGTGCCAGCAGTGAAAGGGAGGTGAAGGAGACCCAGTACTTC
>TRBD1|TRBV7-6|TRBJ2-7|.
CASSLTGTGGSEQYF
TGTGCCAGCAGCCTTACCGGGACAGGGGGGAGCGAGCAGTACTTC
>.|TRBV7-3|TRBJ2-1|.
CASSLMPGRTYNEQFF
TGTGCCAGCAGCTTAATGCCGGGACGGACCTACAATGAGCAGTTCTTC
>.|TRBV20-1|TRBJ2-3|few
CSANKADTQYF
TGCAGTGCTAACAAGGCAGATACGCAGTATTTT
>TRBD2|TRBV7-6|TRBJ2-3|.
CASSLTSGSGTDTQYF
TGTGCCAGCAGCCTAACCAGCGGGAGTGGGACAGATACGCAGTATTTT
>TRBD1|TRBV5-1|TRBJ2-7|many
CASSYGQGGYEQYF
TGCGCCAGCAGCTACGGACAGGGCGGATACGAGCAGTACTTC
>.|TRBV29-1|TRBJ1-1|.
CSVSDGKNTEAFF
TGCAGCGTTTCGGACGGGAAGAACACTGAAGCTTTCTTT
>TRBD1|TRBV12-3/TRBV12-4|TRBJ1-6|many
CASTMRPGQGNSPLHF
TGTGCCAGCACGATGAGGCCGGGACAGGGGAATTCACCCCTCCACTTT
>.|TRBV20-1|TRBJ2-7|many
CSARGGGGGSYEQYF
TGCAGTGCTAGAGGGGGGGGCGGGGGATCCTACGAGCAGTACTTC
>TRBD1|TRBV4-2|TRBJ1-5|.
CASSQVGAGGGNQPQHF
TGTGCCAGCAGCCAAGTGGGGGCAGGGGGAGGCAATCAGCCCCAGCATTTT
>TRBD1|TRBV5-1|TRBJ2-1|many
CASSLFPQGAKGQDEQFF
TGCGCCAGCAGCTTGTTCCCACAGGGGGCAAAAGGGCAGGATGAGCAGTTCTTC
>.|TRBV12-3/TRBV12-4|TRBJ2-5|.
CASSFWGDQETQYF
TGTGCCAGCAGTTTTTGGGGTGACCAAGAGACCCAGTACTTC
>.|TRBV20-1|TRBJ1-1|.
CSAREGFTGAFF
TGCAGTGCTAGAGAGGGATTCACTGGGGCTTTCTTT
>.|TRBV20-1|TRBJ1-2|.
CSAREVAGVSYGYTF
TGCAGTGCTAGAGAGGTGGCAGGAGTTTCCTATGGCTACACCTTC
>.|TRBV4-1|TRBJ2-3|.
CASSQGTGHGTDTQYF
TGCGCCAGCAGCCAAGGTACGGGACACGGCACAGATACGCAGTATTTT
>.|TRBV7-2|TRBJ2-1|many
CASSSRTSIYNEQFF
TGTGCCAGCAGCTCCAGGACAAGTATCTACAATGAGCAGTTCTTC
>TRBD2|TRBV5-6|TRBJ2-1|many
CASSFSGRRGHNEQFF
TGTGCCAGCAGCTTTAGCGGGAGAAGGGGCCACAATGAGCAGTTCTTC
>.|TRBV12-3/TRBV12-4|TRBJ2-3|many
CASSWDGGTDTQYF
TGTGCCAGCAGTTGGGATGGGGGCACAGATACGCAGTATTTT
>TRBD2|TRBV7-2|TRBJ2-7|many
CASSAQWEGLYEQYF
TGTGCCAGCAGCGCACAGTGGGAGGGCCTGTACGAGCAGTACTTC
>.|TRBV20-1|TRBJ2-1|few
CSAKVLGSDEQFF
TGCAGTGCTAAGGTCTTAGGATCCGATGAGCAGTTCTTC